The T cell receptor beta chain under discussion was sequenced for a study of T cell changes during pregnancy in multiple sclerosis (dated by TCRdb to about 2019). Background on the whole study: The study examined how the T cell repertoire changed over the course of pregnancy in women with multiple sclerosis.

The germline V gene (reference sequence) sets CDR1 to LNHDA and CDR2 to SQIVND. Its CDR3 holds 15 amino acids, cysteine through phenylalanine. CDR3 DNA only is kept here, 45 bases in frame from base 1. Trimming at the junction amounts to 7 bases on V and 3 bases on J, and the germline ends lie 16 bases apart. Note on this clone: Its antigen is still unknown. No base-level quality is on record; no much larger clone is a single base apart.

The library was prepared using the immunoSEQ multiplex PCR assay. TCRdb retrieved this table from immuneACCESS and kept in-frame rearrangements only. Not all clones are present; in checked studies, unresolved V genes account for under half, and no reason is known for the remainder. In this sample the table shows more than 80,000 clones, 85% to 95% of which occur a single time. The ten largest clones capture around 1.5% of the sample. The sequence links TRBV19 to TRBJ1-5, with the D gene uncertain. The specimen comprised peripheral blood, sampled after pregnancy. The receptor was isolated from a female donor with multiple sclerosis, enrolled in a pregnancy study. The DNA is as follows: TGTGCCAGTACCGATCCGGGGTTTAACAATCAGCCCCAGCATTTT. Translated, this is CASTDPGFNNQPQHF.